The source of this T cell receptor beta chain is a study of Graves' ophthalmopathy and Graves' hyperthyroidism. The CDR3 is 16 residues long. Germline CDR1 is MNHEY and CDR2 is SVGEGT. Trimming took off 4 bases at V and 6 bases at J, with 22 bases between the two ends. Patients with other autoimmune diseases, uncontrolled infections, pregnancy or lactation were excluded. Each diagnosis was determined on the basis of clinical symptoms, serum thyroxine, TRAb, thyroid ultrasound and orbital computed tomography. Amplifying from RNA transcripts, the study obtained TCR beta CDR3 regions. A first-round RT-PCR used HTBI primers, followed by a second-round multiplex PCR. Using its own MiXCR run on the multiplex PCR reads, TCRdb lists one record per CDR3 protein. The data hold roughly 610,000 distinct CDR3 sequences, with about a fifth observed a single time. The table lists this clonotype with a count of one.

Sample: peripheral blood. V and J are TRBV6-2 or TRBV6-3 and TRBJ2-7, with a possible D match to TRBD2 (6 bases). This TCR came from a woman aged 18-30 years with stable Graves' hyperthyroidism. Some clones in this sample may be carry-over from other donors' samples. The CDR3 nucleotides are TGTGCCAGCAGTTCTGAGAGGTGGCGGGGACCACTCGAGCAGTACTTC. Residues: CASSSERWRGPLEQYF.